This T cell receptor beta chain came from a study of T cell responses to AZD1222 COVID-19 vaccine. Deletions cut 4 bases from V and 3 bases from J, with 16 bases between. The V gene's germline CDR1 is ENHRY and CDR2 SYGVKD. This CDR3 spans 15 amino acids. Using immunoSEQ multiplex PCR, the repertoire was profiled, and TCRdb retains in-frame clones only, with some absent. The sample carries more than 150,000 clones, approximately 86% recorded once. The chain couples TRBV10-3 to TRBJ2-7; D may correspond to TRBD1 or TRBD2 (5 bases each). This receptor was taken from an adult who had recovered from COVID-19. Sequenced material: peripheral blood, taken after recovery from COVID-19. The CDR3 loop reads CAISGGRDLGYEQYF. CDR3 DNA sequence: TGTGCCATCAGTGGGGGCCGGGATTTAGGCTACGAGCAGTACTTC.